The subject of this entry is one TCR beta chain. The sample originates from a study of blood T cell repertoires in COVID-19. Sequenced by immunoSEQ multiplex PCR; TCRdb stores in-frame clones only, minus some. The sample shows fewer than 300,000 clones, roughly 84% of them seen only once. Sequenced: peripheral blood. This clonotype was sampled from a young woman with acute or convalescent COVID-19.

The CDR3: CASSPIGRTGVTNEKLFF. The CDR3 coding sequence is TGCGCCAGCAGCCCGATTGGTCGGACAGGGGTGACTAATGAAAAACTGTTTTTT. The chain employs TRBV5-1 and TRBJ1-4; TRBD1 matches at 9 bases. V lost 4 bases and J lost 2; bases outside the gene matches: 12. There are 18 residues in the CDR3. The germline CDR1 and CDR2 sequences are SGHRS and YFSETQ.